The rows below give T cell receptor beta chains drawn from one sample of a study of T cell therapy after organ transplantation. Antigens for these TCRs are unknown. Sequenced by immunoSEQ multiplex PCR; TCRdb stores in-frame clones only, minus some. The sample carries about 2,100 clones, about 90% recorded once. The sample was CD8+ T cells from blood, taken before autologous CMV-specific T cell therapy. The receptors here all came from a human patient who had received a solid organ transplant and had CMV disease. CDR3s include the opening cysteine and the closing phenylalanine or tryptophan. The order of the fields is V gene, D gene, clone size, J gene, CDR3 DNA, CDR3 protein. The D gene is left open where the match is weak. Where a row states a size, it is once, few, many or the class of an expanded clone; other rows omit it.

v_call: TRBV6-6
d_call: .
clone_size: .
j_call: TRBJ2-1
cdr3_nt: TGCGCCAGCAGTGACAGCGGCCCGGTCTACAATGAGCAGTTCTTC
cdr3_aa: CASSDSGPVYNEQFF

v_call: TRBV7-8
d_call: .
clone_size: once
j_call: TRBJ1-2
cdr3_nt: TGTGCCAGCAGCTTGGGGGGGAAGATCTATGGCTACACCTTC
cdr3_aa: CASSLGGKIYGYTF

v_call: TRBV19
d_call: .
clone_size: .
j_call: TRBJ1-5
cdr3_nt: TGTGCCAGTAACCACGGGGATTTGGGTCAGCCCCAGCATTTT
cdr3_aa: CASNHGDLGQPQHF

v_call: TRBV28
d_call: .
clone_size: .
j_call: TRBJ1-5
cdr3_nt: TGTGCCAGCAGCATCGGGACATATAATCAGCCCCAGCATTTT
cdr3_aa: CASSIGTYNQPQHF

v_call: TRBV27
d_call: .
clone_size: .
j_call: TRBJ1-2
cdr3_nt: TGTGCCAGCAGTGTACACCATAACTATGGCTACACCTTC
cdr3_aa: CASSVHHNYGYTF

v_call: TRBV4-1
d_call: .
clone_size: once
j_call: TRBJ2-2
cdr3_nt: TGCGCCAGCAGCCAAGGGTGGGGGAGGGAGCTGTTTTTT
cdr3_aa: CASSQGWGRELFF

v_call: TRBV7-2
d_call: .
clone_size: .
j_call: TRBJ2-1
cdr3_nt: TGTGCCAGCAGAATGGACTACAATGAGCAGTTCTTC
cdr3_aa: CASRMDYNEQFF

v_call: TRBV18
d_call: TRBD2
clone_size: .
j_call: TRBJ2-5
cdr3_nt: TGTGCCAGCTCACCATGGGCTAGCGGGCGGCAAGAGACCCAGTACTTC
cdr3_aa: CASSPWASGRQETQYF

v_call: TRBV6-5
d_call: .
clone_size: .
j_call: TRBJ2-7
cdr3_nt: TGTGCCAGCAGTTACGGGGGCGGGAGATCCTACGAGCAGTACTTC
cdr3_aa: CASSYGGGRSYEQYF

v_call: TRBV6-4
d_call: .
clone_size: once
j_call: TRBJ1-4
cdr3_nt: TGTGCCAGCAGTACTGGTCCCGCAACTAATGAAAAACTGTTTTTT
cdr3_aa: CASSTGPATNEKLFF

v_call: TRBV12-5
d_call: .
clone_size: .
j_call: TRBJ2-5
cdr3_nt: TGTGCTAGTGGTTTCTGGCCCCCTCTTCTAGGGCAAGAGACCCAGTACTTC
cdr3_aa: CASGFWPPLLGQETQYF

v_call: TRBV6-5
d_call: .
clone_size: .
j_call: TRBJ2-3
cdr3_nt: TGTGCCAGCAGTTACTCTAGCACAGATACGCAGTATTTT
cdr3_aa: CASSYSSTDTQYF

v_call: TRBV7-8
d_call: .
clone_size: once
j_call: TRBJ2-1
cdr3_nt: TGTGCCAGCAGCCTTCCTCTGACTCCCAAGTACAATGAGCAGTTCTTC
cdr3_aa: CASSLPLTPKYNEQFF

v_call: TRBV7-3
d_call: .
clone_size: .
j_call: TRBJ2-5
cdr3_nt: TGTGCCAGCAGCTTAACGGAGCAAGAGGGTGAGACCCAGTACTTC
cdr3_aa: CASSLTEQEGETQYF

v_call: TRBV6-4
d_call: TRBD1
clone_size: .
j_call: TRBJ1-5
cdr3_nt: TGTGCCAGCAGTGACCTTAGGACAGGGGGGCTAGACAATCAGCCCCAGCATTTT
cdr3_aa: CASSDLRTGGLDNQPQHF

v_call: TRBV11-2
d_call: TRBD2
clone_size: .
j_call: TRBJ2-1
cdr3_nt: TGTGCCAGCAGCTTACTCTGGACTAGCGGGTACAATGAGCAGTTCTTC
cdr3_aa: CASSLLWTSGYNEQFF